The 27 T cell receptor beta chains given below trace back to one sample, sequenced in a study of shared clonotypes between healthy human individuals. Some clones are missing from TCRdb's copy, which holds only in-frame ones; the method was immunoSEQ multiplex PCR. In the table there are 2 million to 2.5 million clones, over 85% of which are singletons. Sequenced material: naive CD4+ T cells from PBMCs. Subset indicated: CD45RA+ positively selected. The receptors were gathered from a man aged 18 to 29 in good health. Some clones in this sample may be carry-over from other donors' samples.

The genes are TRBV19 and TRBJ1-2; D is ambiguous. Deletions cut 0 bases from V and 4 bases from J, with 9 bases between. This CDR3 contains 14 residues. Germline lookup yields CDR1 LNHDA and CDR2 SQIVND (reference sequence). The CDR3 sequence is CASSIDGGPYGYTF. CDR3 in DNA: TGTGCCAGTAGTATAGATGGCGGTCCCTATGGCTACACCTTC.

DNA for the CDR3: TGCGCCAGCAGCTATGGCGGACAGGCGAACACTGAAGCTTTCTTT. Amino acids: CASSYGGQANTEAFF. This chain joins TRBV5-1 and TRBJ1-1; 7 positions match TRBD1. The CDR3 covers 15 residues. The germline CDR1 and CDR2 sequences are SGHRS and YFSETQ. V gave up 3 bases and J gave up 1 base; unmatched junction bases: 6.

The genes are TRBV28 and TRBJ2-7, with TRBD2 matching 12 bases. Losses at the gene ends were 1 base for V and 5 bases for J; bases not matched to a gene: 3. CDR3 length equals 15 residues. Germline V gene sequence: CDR1 MDHEN, CDR2 SYDVKM. Here the CDR3 DNA reads TGTGCCAGCAGTTTATCTCTAGCGGGAGGGCACGAGCAGTACTTC. Amino acids: CASSLSLAGGHEQYF.

The chain uses TRBV11-2 and TRBJ2-7; perhaps D is TRBD1 or TRBD2 (5 bases each). CDR1 and CDR2 (germline): SGHAT, FQNNGV. V was shortened by 0 bases and J by 2 bases, with 14 bases between the two germline ends. This CDR3 is built from 16 residues. The CDR3 DNA is TGTGCCAGCAGCTTAGATCGGGTCTTGGGGGCCTACGAGCAGTACTTC. As protein: CASSLDRVLGAYEQYF. Full variable domain (outside the CDR3, taken from reference TRBV11-2 and TRBJ2-7): EAGVAQSPRYKIIEKRQSVAFWCNPISGHATLYWYQQILGQGPKLLIQFQNNGVVDDSQLPKDRFSAERLKGVDSTLKIQPAKLEDSAVYLCASSLDRVLGAYEQYFGPGTRLTVT.

The chain recombines TRBV7-2 with TRBJ2-7; tentative D call: TRBD1 (6 bases). V was clipped by 5 bases and J by 2 bases, with 13 bases between them. The germline CDR1 and CDR2 sequences are SGHTA and FQGNSA. The CDR3 has 14 amino acids. The CDR3 DNA sequence: TGTGCCAGCAGCCCTGACAGGTTGACCTACGAGCAGTACTTC. Its protein product is CASSPDRLTYEQYF.

The rearrangement uses TRBV30 and TRBJ1-4; D ambiguous. Germline V lookup: CDR1 GTSNPN, CDR2 SVGIG (reference sequence). The CDR3 sequence is 13 residues long. V lost 0 bases and J lost 6, with 8 bases in between. This chain's CDR3 is CAWSVGYDEKLFF. The CDR3, as DNA: TGTGCCTGGAGTGTAGGGTACGATGAAAAACTGTTTTTT.

The chain couples TRBV28 to TRBJ1-1; no clear D gene. The CDR3 has 12 amino acids. Trimming took off 6 bases at V and 8 bases at J, with 13 bases between the two ends. CDR1 MDHEN and CDR2 SYDVKM come from the germline V gene. The CDR3 sequence: CASSPRRVEAFF. Written as DNA, the CDR3 is TGTGCCAGCAGCCCCCGTCGAGTGGAAGCTTTCTTT.

This clone was seen a single time. This chain uses TRBV7-2 with TRBJ2-3; D is possibly TRBD2 (6 bases). CDR1 SGHTA and CDR2 FQGNSA come from the germline V gene. The V end lost 5 bases, the J end lost 3 bases, and 15 bases lay between the germline ends. The CDR3 extends over 15 amino acids. CDR3 DNA sequence: TGTGCCAGCAGCCCTCAGGCTAGCGAAACAGATACGCAGTATTTT. It encodes CASSPQASETDTQYF.

The gene calls are TRBV7-3 and TRBJ2-3; D not resolved. Germline CDR1 is SGHTA and CDR2 is FQGTGA. Deletions cut 2 bases from V and 4 bases from J, with 10 bases between. This CDR3 comprises 14 residues. DNA for the CDR3: TGTGCCAGCAGCTTAGATTGGTCAGCAGATACGCAGTATTTT. This gives the protein CASSLDWSADTQYF.

The chain links TRBV15 to TRBJ2-7; maybe TRBD1 (5 bases). Germline CDR1 is LNHNV and CDR2 is YYDKDF (reference sequence). This CDR3 is 15 amino acids long. The V and J ends lost 1 base and 5 bases respectively, with 15 bases between them. The CDR3 DNA reads as TGTGCCACCAGCAGAGTAAAGGGGTTGCCTGACGAGCAGTACTTC. This sequence encodes CATSRVKGLPDEQYF.

This chain links TRBV9 with TRBJ1-1; D unresolved. The germline V gene has CDR1 SGDLS and CDR2 YYNGEE. This CDR3 comprises 17 residues. V was pared by 0 bases and J by 1 base, with 16 bases between. The CDR3 DNA reads as TGTGCCAGCAGCGTAGGGGTAGTAGTACGGGCGAACACTGAAGCTTTCTTT. This translates into CASSVGVVVRANTEAFF.

The chain links TRBV5-4 to TRBJ2-5, with TRBD1 matching over 8 bases. The tail of the sequence fits TRBJ2-7 better, so the J call may be wrong. CDR3 length: 14 residues. The V gene's germline CDR1 is SGHNT and CDR2 YYREEE (reference sequence). CDR3 sequence reads: CASSFRGRTGEQYF. DNA for the CDR3: TGTGCCAGCAGCTTCAGGGGGCGTACCGGCGAGCAGTACTTC.

The V gene is TRBV9, the J gene TRBJ2-2; TRBD2 is a possible D gene (5 bases). Per germline, CDR1 SGDLS and CDR2 YYNGEE. The V end lost 4 bases, the J end lost 6 bases, and 10 bases lay between the germline ends. This CDR3 comprises 13 residues. The chain's CDR3 is CASSQDSSGELFF. Written as DNA, the CDR3 is TGTGCCAGCAGCCAGGACTCCTCCGGGGAGCTGTTTTTT.

This chain connects TRBV25-1 to TRBJ1-2; D not resolved. There are 13 residues in the CDR3. The germline V gene has CDR1 MGHDK and CDR2 SYGVNS. Trimming stripped 3 bases from V and 4 bases from J, with 9 bases between. DNA of the CDR3: TGTGCCAGCAGTGATCATTCCGCCTATGGCTACACCTTC. It specifies CASSDHSAYGYTF.

This chain uses TRBV11-2 with TRBJ2-5; TRBD2 aligns across 9 bases. V gave up 5 bases and J gave up 5 bases; unmatched junction bases: 9. The CDR3 is made up of 15 amino acids. Germline CDR1 reads SGHAT; CDR2 reads FQNNGV. CDR3 loop: CASSAPSGKWETQYF. The CDR3 DNA follows: TGTGCCAGCAGCGCACCTAGCGGGAAATGGGAGACCCAGTACTTC.

The rearrangement uses TRBV7-3 and TRBJ1-1; TRBD1 matches 8 bases. The CDR3 totals 13 residues. The V segment lost 7 bases and the J segment 5 bases; nucleotides outside the gene matches: 6. Germline CDR1 is SGHTA and CDR2 is FQGTGA. This chain's CDR3 is CASTEQGGTEAFF. DNA of the CDR3: TGTGCCAGCACCGAACAGGGGGGAACTGAAGCTTTCTTT.

The V call is TRBV7-8, the J call TRBJ2-4, with D uncertain. CDR1 SGHVS and CDR2 FQNEAQ come from the germline V gene. This CDR3 spans 16 amino acids. V shed 5 bases and J shed 0 bases, with 14 bases lying between them. The chain's CDR3 is CASSPTATQAKNIQYF. CDR3 bases: TGTGCCAGCAGCCCCACGGCTACTCAAGCCAAAAACATTCAGTACTTC.

This sequence joins TRBV6-4 and TRBJ2-3; possibly TRBD2 for D (5 bases). With 6 bases removed from V and 4 bases from J, the gap between germline ends came to 20 bases. Germline-derived CDR1 and CDR2 are MRHNA and SNTAGT. This CDR3 is 16 amino acids long. The CDR3 protein is CASSPVGSGMADTQYF. CDR3 nucleotides: TGTGCCAGCAGCCCCGTAGGGTCGGGAATGGCAGATACGCAGTATTTT.

V and J are TRBV7-2 and TRBJ1-1; tentative D call: TRBD1 (6 bases). Germline V gives CDR1 SGHTA, CDR2 FQGNSA. The CDR3 has 16 amino acids. V was pared by 7 bases and J by 3 bases, with 21 bases between. CDR3 in DNA: TGTGCCAGCATCCTGGGGGCCTCCGAGGTTTACACTGAAGCTTTCTTT. This codes for CASILGASEVYTEAFF.

The chain joins TRBV18 to TRBJ2-1; D gene uncertain. The CDR3 is 13 amino acids. Germline-derived CDR1 and CDR2 are KGHSH and LQKENI. V lost 0 bases and J lost 8, with 8 bases in between. CDR3 DNA: TGTGCCAGCTCACCACCGGCGTTAGATGAGCAGTTCTTC. Its translation is CASSPPALDEQFF. The full variable domain, with the rest looked up from reference TRBV18 and TRBJ2-1, is NAGVMQNPRHLVRRRGQEARLRCSPMKGHSHVYWYRQLPEEGLKFMVYLQKENIIDESGMPKERFSAEFPKEGPSILRIQQVVRGDSAAYFCASSPPALDEQFFGPGTRLTVL.

The rearrangement joins TRBV28 to TRBJ2-5; a weak D match, TRBD1 (5 bases). The CDR3 spans 13 residues. Germline-derived CDR1 and CDR2 are MDHEN and SYDVKM. V was trimmed by 5 bases and J by 1 base, leaving 8 bases between them. The CDR3 bases are TGTGCCAGCAGTCGGACAACCCAAGAGACCCAGTACTTC. This codes for CASSRTTQETQYF.

This clone was seen just once. J is TRBJ2-5 and V is TRBV6-1; no clear D gene. This CDR3 spans 13 amino acids. The V end lost 8 bases, the J end lost 5 bases, and 15 bases lay between the germline ends. Germline assignment: CDR1 MNHNS and CDR2 SASEGT. In DNA, the CDR3 is TGTGCCAGCTCCTTTCGGGCAAGGGAGACCCAGTACTTC. As protein: CASSFRARETQYF.

V usage is TRBV28 and J usage is TRBJ2-3; 9 bases are shared with TRBD2. Per the germline V gene, CDR1 is MDHEN and CDR2 is SYDVKM. This CDR3 region has 15 residues. V lost 6 bases and J lost 1; bases outside the gene matches: 5. In DNA, the CDR3 is TGTGCCAGCAGCCGGCGGGGGGGCGGCACAGATACGCAGTATTTT. Translating gives CASSRRGGGTDTQYF.

The chain couples TRBV6-1 to TRBJ2-7; TRBD2 might be the D (6 bases). V was shortened by 5 bases and J by 7 bases, with 21 bases between the two germline ends. The CDR3 covers 15 residues. The V gene's germline CDR1 is MNHNS and CDR2 SASEGT. The DNA of the CDR3 is TGTGCCAGCAGTAAACAATTCCGGGACTCTGGAGAGCAGTACTTC. Translating gives CASSKQFRDSGEQYF.

This clone was observed a single time. This rearrangement joins TRBV6-1 to TRBJ1-2, with D hard to call. Germline V gives CDR1 MNHNS, CDR2 SASEGT. Trimming removed 6 bases from V and 5 bases from J, with 13 bases in between. This CDR3 has 13 residues. The chain's CDR3 is CASRWEGGYGYTF. CDR3 DNA: TGTGCCAGCAGATGGGAGGGAGGATATGGCTACACCTTC.

This chain connects TRBV2 to TRBJ2-5, with 11 nucleotides matching TRBD2. Germline V gene sequence: CDR1 SNHLY, CDR2 FYNNEI. This CDR3 has 15 residues. The trim removed 8 bases at V and 8 bases at J, leaving 13 bases unmatched. CDR3 residues: CASGRGLAGVGTQYF. CDR3 DNA sequence: TGTGCCAGCGGGCGTGGACTAGCGGGCGTGGGTACCCAGTACTTC.

The rearrangement links TRBV29-1 to TRBJ1-2; D unresolved. Germline V CDR1 and CDR2: SQVTM, ANQGSEA. Trimming left V 3 bases short and J 0 bases short, with 11 bases between. The CDR3 spans 14 residues. CDR3 nucleotide sequence: TGCAGCGTTGATAGGGCAGATCCTAACTATGGCTACACCTTC. Protein: CSVDRADPNYGYTF.